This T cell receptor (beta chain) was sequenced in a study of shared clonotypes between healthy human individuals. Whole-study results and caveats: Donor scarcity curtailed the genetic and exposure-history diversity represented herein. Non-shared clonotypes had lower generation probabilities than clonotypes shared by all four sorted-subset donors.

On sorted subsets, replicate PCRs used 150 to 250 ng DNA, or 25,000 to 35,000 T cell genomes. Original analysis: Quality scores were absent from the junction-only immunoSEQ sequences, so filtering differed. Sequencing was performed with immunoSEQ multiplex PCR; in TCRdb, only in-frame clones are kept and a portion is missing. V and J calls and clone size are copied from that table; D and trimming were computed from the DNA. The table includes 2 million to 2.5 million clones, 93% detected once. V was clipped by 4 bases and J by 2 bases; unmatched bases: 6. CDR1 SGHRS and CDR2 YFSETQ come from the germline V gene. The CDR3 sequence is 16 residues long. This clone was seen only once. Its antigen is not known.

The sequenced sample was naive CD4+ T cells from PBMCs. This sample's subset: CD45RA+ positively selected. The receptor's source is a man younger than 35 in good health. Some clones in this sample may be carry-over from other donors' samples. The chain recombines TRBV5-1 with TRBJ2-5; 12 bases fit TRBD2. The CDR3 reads CASSRGTSGRQETQYF. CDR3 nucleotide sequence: TGCGCCAGCAGCCGGGGCACTAGCGGGAGGCAAGAGACCCAGTACTTC.